The sample holds a few counts of the clone carrying this T cell receptor (beta chain). The antigen remains unidentified. This sample was included in a study of CD8+ T cells in alopecia areata. Overall study findings and caveats: Across lesional scalp, and particularly alopecia totalis/universalis, clonality surpassed that of normal scalp. Unlike in mice, where it was clearer, TCR sharing across patients was less clear, possibly HLA-related. Scalp clonality and expanded CD8+ clones among the top 100 were significantly decreased by tofacitinib.

Sequencing used cDNA as its template, made by extracting RNA and reverse transcribing it. TCRdb keeps only in-frame clones here, not all; method: immunoSEQ multiplex PCR. The sample has fewer than 250,000 clones, 43% seen once. Treatment specified: oral pan-JAK inhibitor, 5-10 mg twice daily. PBMCs were stained for CD3, CD4 and CD8, and CD4+ and CD8+ T cells were sorted. CDR1 is SGHTA and CDR2 is FQGNSA in the germline V gene. The V segment lost 5 bases and the J segment 8 bases; nucleotides outside the gene matches: 7. The CDR3 consists of 14 residues. The chain couples TRBV7-2 to TRBJ1-4; 8 bases agree with TRBD1. The sample consisted of CD4+ T cells sorted from blood, taken at roughly week 38, from a patient treated with tofacitinib. The sequence was collected from a human donor with alopecia areata. The CDR3 DNA reads as TGTGCCAGCAGCCTCGGACAGGGAAACGAAAAACTGTTTTTT. It specifies CASSLGQGNEKLFF.